This T cell receptor (beta chain) derives from a study of T cell repertoires in cytomegalovirus infection. On this clonotype itself: Its antigen is unidentified.

This CDR3 comprises 17 residues. V lost 5 bases and J lost 5; bases outside the gene matches: 10. Germline loops: CDR1 SEHNR, CDR2 FQNEAQ (reference sequence). Study-wide results and caveats: In two of eight donors, the top clonotype was HLA-C-restricted CMV-specific.

TCRdb passed the reads through MiXCR, listing each CDR3 protein once. The sample has around 530,000 distinct CDR3 sequences, approximately 16% seen once. Material for sequencing was CD8+ T cells from PBMCs. This clonotype was obtained from a human donor in good health (CMV status not recorded). Some clones in this sample may be carry-over from other donors' samples. The chain has TRBV7-9 and TRBJ2-5, with TRBD2 identical over 14 bases. The CDR3 nucleotides read TGTGCCAGCAGCCCCGGGACTAGCGGGGGCGGTAGGGAGACCCAGTACTTC. Its protein is CASSPGTSGGGRETQYF.